These 20 T cell receptor beta chains were all obtained from the same sample, sequenced in a study of blood T cell repertoires in COVID-19. Here immunoSEQ multiplex PCR was the method, and the copy in TCRdb shows in-frame clones only, minus some. Of about 220,000 clones listed, 82% are singletons. Material for sequencing was peripheral blood. The receptor set was obtained from a woman aged 80 or over with COVID-19, enrolled during active disease.

V gene TRBV30 combines with J gene TRBJ2-3, with 10 bases matching TRBD2. From germline, CDR1 is GTSNPN and CDR2 SVGIG (reference sequence). The J segment lost 2 bases and the V segment lost 7 bases, leaving 9 bases of the junction unmatched. This CDR3 contains 15 residues. CDR3 protein: CASTPGLAYTDTQYF. The CDR3 region has the DNA TGTGCCTCGACTCCGGGACTAGCGTACACAGATACGCAGTATTTT.

The chain links TRBV2 to TRBJ1-4; D perhaps matches TRBD1 (5 bases). The germline CDR1 and CDR2 sequences are SNHLY and FYNNEI. V lost 10 bases to trimming and J lost 7 bases, with 16 bases between them. CDR3 size: 13 residues. For the CDR3, the DNA is TGTGCCACCACGACAGAGCGGGTTGAAAAACTGTTTTTT. Amino acid sequence: CATTTERVEKLFF.

This clone was counted once. V usage is TRBV6-5 and J usage is TRBJ1-5; D is undetermined. The CDR3 has 15 residues. Looked up from germline, CDR1 is MNHEY and CDR2 is SVGAGI. V lost 8 bases, J lost 4 bases, and 18 bases lay in between. The CDR3, as DNA: TGTGCCAGCTGGGAGGCCCACTATGAAAATCAGCCCCAGCATTTT. This codes for CASWEAHYENQPQHF.

The CDR3 DNA reads as TGTGCCAGCAGTTTAACGAGCGGAAACAATGAGCAGTTCTTC. As protein: CASSLTSGNNEQFF. V usage is TRBV28 and J usage is TRBJ2-1; tentative D call: TRBD2 (5 bases). The V and J ends lost 2 bases and 5 bases respectively, with 10 bases between them. The CDR3 spans 14 residues. Looked up from germline, CDR1 is MDHEN and CDR2 is SYDVKM.

This clone was counted between two and nine times. CDR3 in amino acids: CASSVTTNNSPLHF. The CDR3 bases are TGTGCCAGCAGTGTAACTACAAATAATTCACCCCTCCACTTT. The genes are TRBV2 and TRBJ1-6; D ambiguous. V lost 4 bases and J lost 5, with 9 bases in between. The CDR3 is 14 amino acids. The germline V gene encodes CDR1 SNHLY and CDR2 FYNNEI.

The chain is built from TRBV5-4 and TRBJ2-5, with 8 bases identical to TRBD1. The V gene's germline CDR1 is SGHNT and CDR2 YYREEE (reference sequence). Trimming cost V 4 bases and J 1 base; bases outside gene matches: 3. This CDR3 is 14 amino acids long. The CDR3 nucleotides read TGTGCCAGCAGCCCGGGACAGGTCCAAGAGACCCAGTACTTC. Translated: CASSPGQVQETQYF.

J is TRBJ1-4 and V is TRBV28, with D unresolved. V gave up 6 bases and J gave up 5 bases, with 19 bases separating them. Per germline, CDR1 MDHEN and CDR2 SYDVKM. The CDR3 consists of 16 residues. CDR3 residues: CASSTPDFKANEKLFF. The CDR3 nucleotides are TGTGCCAGCAGCACACCCGACTTTAAGGCGAATGAAAAACTGTTTTTT.

The chain's CDR3 is CASRGADTVEAFF. The CDR3 DNA reads as TGTGCCAGCAGGGGGGCGGACACTGTTGAAGCTTTCTTT. This rearrangement joins TRBV2 to TRBJ1-1, with D possibly TRBD1 on 6 matching bases. The V and J ends lost 6 bases and 7 bases respectively, with 15 bases between them. In germline, CDR1 is SNHLY, CDR2 FYNNEI. The CDR3 covers 13 residues.

This clone has a handful of counts. V gene TRBV11-1 combines with J gene TRBJ1-5; TRBD1 matches at 7 bases. The CDR3 totals 14 residues. Trimming took 6 bases from V and 4 from J; bases not matched to a gene: 6. The germline CDR1 and CDR2 sequences are SGHAT and FQDESV (reference sequence). CDR3 nucleotide sequence: TGTGCCAGCAGTACAGGGGAACGAAATCAGCCCCAGCATTTT. Translating gives CASSTGERNQPQHF.

This chain links TRBV29-1 with TRBJ2-5; 7 bases line up with TRBD1. V gave up 6 bases and J gave up 4 bases; unmatched junction bases: 8. This CDR3 has 13 residues. CDR1 and CDR2 (germline): SQVTM, ANQGSEA. DNA of the CDR3: TGCAGCGTCCGCGACAGGGACCGAGAGACCCAGTACTTC. This codes for CSVRDRDRETQYF.

This chain uses TRBV12-3 or TRBV12-4 with TRBJ1-1, with D hard to call. CDR3 length: 13 amino acids. The germline V and J ends were trimmed by 3 bases and 8 bases, with 13 bases remaining between them. Here the CDR3 reads CASSFSSGPEAFF. CDR3 nucleotides: TGTGCCAGCAGTTTCTCAAGCGGTCCCGAAGCTTTCTTT.

The V call is TRBV19, the J call TRBJ1-5, with D possibly TRBD1 on 5 matching bases. Between the trimmed V and J ends, which lost 7 bases and 7 bases, there was a span of 26 bases. The CDR3 sequence is 17 residues long. The germline gives CDR1 LNHDA, CDR2 SQIVND (reference sequence). CDR3 sequence reads: CASTKPPGQGRAQPQHF. The CDR3 DNA sequence: TGTGCCAGTACCAAGCCCCCCGGCCAGGGAAGGGCCCAGCCCCAGCATTTT.

V and J are TRBV7-9 and TRBJ1-4; perhaps TRBD1 as D (5 bases). Germline-derived CDR1 and CDR2 are SEHNR and FQNEAQ (reference sequence). V was pared by 0 bases and J by 8 bases, with 13 bases between. The CDR3 loop spans 15 amino acids. CDR3 sequence: CASSLAGGLGEKLFF. CDR3 bases: TGTGCCAGCAGCTTAGCTGGGGGACTGGGGGAAAAACTGTTTTTT.

The chain recombines TRBV6-6 with TRBJ1-2; 7 bases are a match to TRBD1. Unmatched junction bases numbered 7, after V lost 2 bases and J lost 4 bases. Germline CDR1 and CDR2: MNHNY and SVGAGI (reference sequence). CDR3 length: 15 residues. CDR3 amino acids: CASSYDRDGAYGYTF. The CDR3, as DNA: TGTGCCAGCAGTTACGACAGGGATGGGGCCTATGGCTACACCTTC.

V and J are TRBV28 and TRBJ2-3; TRBD2 matches 7 bases. Germline loops: CDR1 MDHEN, CDR2 SYDVKM. This CDR3 spans 16 amino acids. V gave up 6 bases and J gave up 1 base; unmatched junction bases: 10. CDR3 coding DNA: TGTGCCAGCAGCCGCCTCGGGGGAGGGGGCACAGATACGCAGTATTTT. Residues: CASSRLGGGGTDTQYF.

This chain connects TRBV7-2 to TRBJ1-2, with D perhaps TRBD1 (5 bases). V gave up 5 bases and J gave up 8 bases, with 15 bases separating them. Germline V lookup: CDR1 SGHTA, CDR2 FQGNSA. The CDR3 is 13 amino acids. The CDR3 spells CASSQGGYHGYTF. The CDR3, as DNA: TGTGCCAGCAGCCAGGGAGGTTACCACGGCTACACCTTC.

The rearrangement links TRBV6-5 to TRBJ2-3; TRBD2 matches at 10 bases. The ends lost 3 bases at V and 1 base at J; junction bases unmatched: 4. The germline gives CDR1 MNHEY, CDR2 SVGAGI. This CDR3 has 16 residues. This CDR3 is CASSYAGTSGTDTQYF. For the CDR3, the DNA is TGTGCCAGCAGTTATGCCGGGACTAGCGGCACAGATACGCAGTATTTT.

The genes are TRBV4-3 and TRBJ2-7; 9 bases map to TRBD2. J gave up 4 bases and V 0 bases, and 16 bases lay outside the gene matches. The length of the CDR3 is 19 residues. Germline V CDR1 and CDR2: LGHNA, YSLEER. The CDR3 loop reads CASSQETSLPGLALYEQYF. The CDR3 nucleotides are TGCGCCAGCAGCCAAGAAACGTCGCTGCCGGGACTAGCATTGTACGAGCAGTACTTC.

As regards this clone: The sample has other DNA sequences that encode this CDR3 too. V and J are TRBV3-1 (or the pseudogene TRBV3-2) and TRBJ1-1, with D hard to call. The CDR3 is 14 amino acids. Trimming shortened V by 1 base and J by 0 bases, and 6 bases separated the two germline ends. The germline CDR1 and CDR2 sequences are LGHDT and YNNKEL (reference sequence). CDR3 nucleotides: TGTGCCAGCAGCCAAGCAGGCATGAACACTGAAGCTTTCTTT. It translates to CASSQAGMNTEAFF.

The V and J genes are TRBV7-2 and TRBJ2-7, with D possibly matching TRBD1 (6 bases). CDR1 is SGHTA and CDR2 is FQGNSA in the germline V gene. The CDR3 has 14 amino acids. Trimming shortened V by 2 bases and J by 2 bases, and 10 bases separated the two germline ends. CDR3 loop: CASSLKQGPYEQYF. The CDR3 DNA follows: TGTGCCAGCAGCTTAAAACAGGGACCCTACGAGCAGTACTTC. Full variable domain (outside the CDR3, taken from reference TRBV7-2 and TRBJ2-7): GAGVSQSPSNKVTEKGKDVELRCDPISGHTALYWYRQSLGQGLEFLIYFQGNSAPDKSGLPSDRFSAERTGGSVSTLTIQRTQQEDSAVYLCASSLKQGPYEQYFGPGTRLTVT.